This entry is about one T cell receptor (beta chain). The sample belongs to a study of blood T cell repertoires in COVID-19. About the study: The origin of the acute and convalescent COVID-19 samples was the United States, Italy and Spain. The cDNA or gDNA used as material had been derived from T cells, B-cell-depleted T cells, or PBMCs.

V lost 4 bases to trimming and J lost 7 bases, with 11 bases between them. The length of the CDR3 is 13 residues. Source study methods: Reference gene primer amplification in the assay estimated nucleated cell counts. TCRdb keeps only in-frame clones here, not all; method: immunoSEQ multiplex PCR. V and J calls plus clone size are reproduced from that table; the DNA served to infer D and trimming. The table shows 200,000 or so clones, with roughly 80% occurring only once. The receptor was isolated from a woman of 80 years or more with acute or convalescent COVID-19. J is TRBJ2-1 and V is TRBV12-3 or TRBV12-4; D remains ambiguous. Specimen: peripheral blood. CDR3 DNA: TGTGCCAGCAGTTCCCGCGGCCTGAATGAGCAGTTCTTC. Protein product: CASSSRGLNEQFF.